The following is a TCR beta chain sequence with its context. Original processing methods: The assay estimated nucleated cells by amplifying reference gene primers. Produced via immunoSEQ multiplex PCR; TCRdb's table is partial and in-frame only. Clone size and V and J calls were adopted from that table, with D and trimming inferred from the DNA. This table holds approximately 390,000 clones, over 75% found once. Everyone who took part was roughly 18 to 95 years old, and they came from about 25 US areas. This sample was included in a study of blood T cell repertoires in COVID-19. Across the study: The United States, Italy and Spain were the sources of the acute and convalescent COVID-19 samples. PBMCs, B-cell-depleted T cells, or T cells provided the cDNA or gDNA that made up the material.

Sequenced input: PBMCs or T cells enriched from blood (not recorded which). This sequence was found in a middle-aged woman with acute COVID-19.

CDR3 sequence (DNA): TGTGCCACCAGTGTAGGTCAGGGGGACACCGGGGAGCTGTTTTTT. Residues: CATSVGQGDTGELFF. The chain combines TRBV24-1 with TRBJ2-2; 7 nucleotides match TRBD1. CDR1 is KGHDR and CDR2 is SFDVKD in the germline V gene. Unmatched junction bases numbered 5, after V lost 5 bases and J lost 3 bases. The CDR3 sequence is 15 residues long.